This T cell receptor beta chain was captured in a study of T cell responses to AZD1222 COVID-19 vaccine. The CDR3 has 13 amino acids. Germline V CDR1 and CDR2: KGHSY, FQNENV. Libraries were prepared by immunoSEQ multiplex PCR; TCRdb keeps only in-frame clonotypes and omits some of them. Of approximately 70,000 clones listed, less than 85% are singletons. This clone occurred a few times. Its specificity is unknown. At one of its ends the junction is not consistent with the germline gene, which may arise from a read error. Study-wide findings and caveats: White British people made up most donors, females outnumbered males, and clonal diversity was possibly underestimated. Mapped onto spike, vaccine-associated CD4 TCRs spanned it and were dominant at 160-218 and 743-854. The study identified only five to seven AZD1222 recipients as seropositive at baseline. Regions left unmutated in variants are reportedly the target of nearly half of spike-specific TCRs.

This chain uses TRBV16 with TRBJ1-2; 7 bases line up with TRBD1. The sequencing here drew on peripheral blood, taken on day 0 of AZD1222 vaccination. The clonotype originates from an adult in good health. The chain's CDR3 is CASSPPPAGTAFF. CDR3 nucleotides: TGTGCCAGCAGCCCACCTCCGGCGGGGACAGCTTTCTTC.